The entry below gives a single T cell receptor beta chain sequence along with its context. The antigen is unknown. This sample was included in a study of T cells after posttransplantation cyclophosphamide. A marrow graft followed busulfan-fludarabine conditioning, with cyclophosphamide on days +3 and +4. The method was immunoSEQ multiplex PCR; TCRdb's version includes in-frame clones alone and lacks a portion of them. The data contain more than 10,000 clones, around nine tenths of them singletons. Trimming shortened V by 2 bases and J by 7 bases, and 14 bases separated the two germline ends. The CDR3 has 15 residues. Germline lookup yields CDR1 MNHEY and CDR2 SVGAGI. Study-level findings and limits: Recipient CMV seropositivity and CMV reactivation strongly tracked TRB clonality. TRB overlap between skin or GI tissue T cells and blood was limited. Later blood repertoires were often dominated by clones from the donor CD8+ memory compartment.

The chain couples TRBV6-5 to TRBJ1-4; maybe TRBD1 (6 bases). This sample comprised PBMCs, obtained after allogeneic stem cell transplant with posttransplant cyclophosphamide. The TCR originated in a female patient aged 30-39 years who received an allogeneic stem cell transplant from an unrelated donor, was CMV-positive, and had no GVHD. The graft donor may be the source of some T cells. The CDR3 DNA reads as TGTGCCAGCAGTTACCGGGGAGGGGGAGGTGAAAAACTGTTTTTT. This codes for CASSYRGGGGEKLFF.